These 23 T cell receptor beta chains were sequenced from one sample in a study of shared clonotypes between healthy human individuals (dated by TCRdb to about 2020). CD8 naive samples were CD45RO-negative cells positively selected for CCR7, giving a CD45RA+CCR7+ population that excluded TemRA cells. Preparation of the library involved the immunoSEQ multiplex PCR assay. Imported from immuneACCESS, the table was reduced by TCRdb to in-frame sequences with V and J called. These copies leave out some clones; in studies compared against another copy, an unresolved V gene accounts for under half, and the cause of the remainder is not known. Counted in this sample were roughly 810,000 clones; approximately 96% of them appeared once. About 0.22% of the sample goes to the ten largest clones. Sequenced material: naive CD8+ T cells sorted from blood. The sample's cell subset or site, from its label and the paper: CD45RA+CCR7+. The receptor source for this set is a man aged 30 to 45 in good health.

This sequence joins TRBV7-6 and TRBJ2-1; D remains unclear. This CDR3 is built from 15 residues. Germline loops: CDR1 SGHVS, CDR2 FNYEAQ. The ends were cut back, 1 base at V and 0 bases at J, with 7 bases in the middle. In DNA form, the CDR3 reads TGTGCCAGCAGCTTAGTCCCTAGCTCCTACAATGAGCAGTTCTTC. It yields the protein CASSLVPSSYNEQFF.

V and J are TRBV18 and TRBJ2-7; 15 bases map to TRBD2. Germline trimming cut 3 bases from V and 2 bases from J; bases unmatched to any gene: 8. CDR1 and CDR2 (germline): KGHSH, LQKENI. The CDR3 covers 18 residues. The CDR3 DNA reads TGTGCCAGCTCACCCCTTAGGACTAGCGGGAGGGGGACCTACGAGCAGTACTTC. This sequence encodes CASSPLRTSGRGTYEQYF.

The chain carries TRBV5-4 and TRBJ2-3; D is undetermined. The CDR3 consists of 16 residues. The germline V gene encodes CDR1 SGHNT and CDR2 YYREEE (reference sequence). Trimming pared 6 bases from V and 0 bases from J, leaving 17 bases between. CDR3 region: CASKNLERLSTDTQYF. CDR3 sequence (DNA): TGTGCCAGCAAGAACCTCGAACGCCTAAGCACAGATACGCAGTATTTT.

The CDR3 DNA is TGCAGCGTTGAAGTGGGACGTGCCGGGGAGCTGTTTTTT. Translated: CSVEVGRAGELFF. This sequence joins TRBV29-1 and TRBJ2-2, with D perhaps being TRBD1 or TRBD2 (5 bases each). With 1 base removed from V and 6 bases from J, the gap between germline ends came to 9 bases. Germline CDR1 reads SQVTM; CDR2 reads ANQGSEA. There are 13 residues in the CDR3.

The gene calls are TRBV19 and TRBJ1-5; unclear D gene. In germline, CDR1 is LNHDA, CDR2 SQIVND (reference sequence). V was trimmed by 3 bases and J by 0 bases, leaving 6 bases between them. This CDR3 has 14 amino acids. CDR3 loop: CASSMVNSNQPQHF. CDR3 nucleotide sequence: TGTGCCAGTAGTATGGTCAATAGCAATCAGCCCCAGCATTTT.

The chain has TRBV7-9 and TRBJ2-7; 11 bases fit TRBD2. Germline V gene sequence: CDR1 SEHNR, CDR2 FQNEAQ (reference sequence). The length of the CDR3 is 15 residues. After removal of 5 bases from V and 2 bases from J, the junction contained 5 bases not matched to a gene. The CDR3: CASSTGTSGPYEQYF. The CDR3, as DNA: TGTGCCAGCAGCACCGGGACTAGCGGTCCCTACGAGCAGTACTTC.

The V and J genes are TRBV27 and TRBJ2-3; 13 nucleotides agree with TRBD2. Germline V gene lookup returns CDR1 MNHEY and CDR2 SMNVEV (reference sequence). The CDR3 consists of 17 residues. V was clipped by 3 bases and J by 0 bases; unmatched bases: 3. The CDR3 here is CASSFTSGRASTDTQYF. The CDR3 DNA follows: TGTGCCAGCAGTTTTACTAGCGGGAGGGCCAGCACAGATACGCAGTATTTT.

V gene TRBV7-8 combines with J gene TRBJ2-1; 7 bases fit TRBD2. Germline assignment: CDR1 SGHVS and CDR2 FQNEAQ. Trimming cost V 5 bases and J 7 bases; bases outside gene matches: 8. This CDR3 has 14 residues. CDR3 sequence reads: CASSQRGQRNEQFF. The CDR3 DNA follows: TGTGCCAGCAGCCAGCGGGGCCAGCGGAATGAGCAGTTCTTC.

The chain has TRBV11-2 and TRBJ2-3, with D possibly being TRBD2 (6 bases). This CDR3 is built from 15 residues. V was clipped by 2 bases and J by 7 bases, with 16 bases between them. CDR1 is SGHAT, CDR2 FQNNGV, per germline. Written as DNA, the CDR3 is TGTGCCAGCAGCTTACGAGCGGGTGGGCCGAATACGCAGTATTTT. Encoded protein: CASSLRAGGPNTQYF.

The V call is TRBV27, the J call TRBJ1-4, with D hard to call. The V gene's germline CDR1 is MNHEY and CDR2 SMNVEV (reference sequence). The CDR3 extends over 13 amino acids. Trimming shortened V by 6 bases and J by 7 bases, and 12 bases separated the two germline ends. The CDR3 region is CASSRGPGEKLFF. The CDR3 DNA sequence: TGTGCCAGCAGCAGAGGCCCGGGTGAAAAACTGTTTTTT.

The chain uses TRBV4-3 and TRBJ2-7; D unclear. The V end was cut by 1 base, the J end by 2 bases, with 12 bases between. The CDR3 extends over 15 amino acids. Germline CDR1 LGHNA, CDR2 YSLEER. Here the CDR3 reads CASSQVPVLTYEQYF. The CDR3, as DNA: TGCGCCAGCAGCCAAGTTCCGGTACTAACCTACGAGCAGTACTTC.

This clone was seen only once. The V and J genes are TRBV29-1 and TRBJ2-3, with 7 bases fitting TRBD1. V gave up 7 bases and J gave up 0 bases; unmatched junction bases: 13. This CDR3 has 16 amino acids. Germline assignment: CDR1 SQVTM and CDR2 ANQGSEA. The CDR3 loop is CSAALNRGLSTDTQYF. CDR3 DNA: TGCAGCGCCGCTTTGAACAGGGGCCTTAGCACAGATACGCAGTATTTT.

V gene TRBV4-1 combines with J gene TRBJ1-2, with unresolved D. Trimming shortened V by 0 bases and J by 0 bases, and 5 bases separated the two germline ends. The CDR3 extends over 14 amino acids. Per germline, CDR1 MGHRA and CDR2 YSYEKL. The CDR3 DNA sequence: TGCGCCAGCAGCCAAGAACTTACTAACTATGGCTACACCTTC. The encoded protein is CASSQELTNYGYTF.

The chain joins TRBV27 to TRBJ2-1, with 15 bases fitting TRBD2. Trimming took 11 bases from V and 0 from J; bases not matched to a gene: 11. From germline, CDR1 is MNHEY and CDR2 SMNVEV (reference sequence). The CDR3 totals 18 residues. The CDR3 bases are TGTGCCGGCACCGGGACTAGCGGGAGGCCTAGCTCCTACAATGAGCAGTTCTTC. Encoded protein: CAGTGTSGRPSSYNEQFF.

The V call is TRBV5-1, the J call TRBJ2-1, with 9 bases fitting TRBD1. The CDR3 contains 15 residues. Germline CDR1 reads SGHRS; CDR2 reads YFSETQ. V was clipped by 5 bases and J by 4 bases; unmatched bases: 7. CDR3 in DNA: TGCGCCAGCAGTCGGGACAGGGAAGTTTACAATGAGCAGTTCTTC. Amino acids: CASSRDREVYNEQFF.

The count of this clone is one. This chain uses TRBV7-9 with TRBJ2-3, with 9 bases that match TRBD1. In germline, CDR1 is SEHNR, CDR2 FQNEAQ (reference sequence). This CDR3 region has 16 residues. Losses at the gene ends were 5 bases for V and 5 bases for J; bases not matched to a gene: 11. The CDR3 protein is CASSHLRDRDIDTQYF. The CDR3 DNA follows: TGTGCCAGCAGCCACCTCCGGGACAGGGATATAGATACGCAGTATTTT.

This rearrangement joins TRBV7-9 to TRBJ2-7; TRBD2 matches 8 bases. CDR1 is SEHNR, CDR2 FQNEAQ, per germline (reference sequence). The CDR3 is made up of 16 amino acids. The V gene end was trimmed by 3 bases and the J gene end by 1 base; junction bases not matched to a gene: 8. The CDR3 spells CASSFRSSGQSYEQYF. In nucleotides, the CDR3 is TGTGCCAGCAGCTTTCGTTCTAGCGGGCAGTCCTACGAGCAGTACTTC. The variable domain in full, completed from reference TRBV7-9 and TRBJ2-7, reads DTGVSQNPRHKITKRGQNVTFRCDPISEHNRLYWYRQTLGQGPEFLTYFQNEAQLEKSRLLSDRFSAERPKGSFSTLEIQRTEQGDSAMYLCASSFRSSGQSYEQYFGPGTRLTVT.

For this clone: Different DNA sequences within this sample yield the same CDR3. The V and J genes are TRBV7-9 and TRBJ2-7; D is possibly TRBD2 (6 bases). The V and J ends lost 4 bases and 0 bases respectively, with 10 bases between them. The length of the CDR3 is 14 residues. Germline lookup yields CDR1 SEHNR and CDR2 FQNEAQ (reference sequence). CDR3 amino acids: CASSSAGRSYEQYF. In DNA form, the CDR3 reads TGTGCCAGCAGCTCAGCGGGTCGCTCCTACGAGCAGTACTTC.

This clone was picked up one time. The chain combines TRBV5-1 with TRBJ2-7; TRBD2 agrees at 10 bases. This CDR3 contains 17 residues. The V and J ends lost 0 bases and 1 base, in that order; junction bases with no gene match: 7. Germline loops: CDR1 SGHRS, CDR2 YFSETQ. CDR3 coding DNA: TGCGCCAGCAGCTTGGCCAGCGGGAGGGCAGAGTCCTACGAGCAGTACTTC. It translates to CASSLASGRAESYEQYF.

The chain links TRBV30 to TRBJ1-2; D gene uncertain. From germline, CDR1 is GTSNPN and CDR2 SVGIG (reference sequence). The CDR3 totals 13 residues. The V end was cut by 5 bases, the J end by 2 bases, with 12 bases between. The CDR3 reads CAWEYSPNYGYTF. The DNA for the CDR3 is TGTGCCTGGGAGTACAGCCCCAACTATGGCTACACCTTC. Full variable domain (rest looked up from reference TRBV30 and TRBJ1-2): SQTIHQWPATLVQPVGSPLSLECTVEGTSNPNLYWYRQAAGRGLQLLFYSVGIGQISSEVPQNLSASRPQDRQFILSSKKLLLSDSGFYLCAWEYSPNYGYTFGSGTRLTVV.

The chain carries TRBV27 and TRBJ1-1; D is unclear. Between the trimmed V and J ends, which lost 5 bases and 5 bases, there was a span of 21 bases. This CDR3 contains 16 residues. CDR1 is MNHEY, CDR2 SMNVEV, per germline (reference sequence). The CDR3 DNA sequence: TGTGCCAGCAGTACTATACCGAACGGAATGGGGACTGAAGCTTTCTTT. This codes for CASSTIPNGMGTEAFF.

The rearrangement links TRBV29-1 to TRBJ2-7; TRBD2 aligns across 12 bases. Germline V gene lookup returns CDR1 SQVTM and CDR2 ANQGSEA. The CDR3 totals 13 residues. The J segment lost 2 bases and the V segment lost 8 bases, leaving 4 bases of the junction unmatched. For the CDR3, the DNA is TGCAGCAGCTGGACTAGCGGGACCTACGAGCAGTACTTC. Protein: CSSWTSGTYEQYF.

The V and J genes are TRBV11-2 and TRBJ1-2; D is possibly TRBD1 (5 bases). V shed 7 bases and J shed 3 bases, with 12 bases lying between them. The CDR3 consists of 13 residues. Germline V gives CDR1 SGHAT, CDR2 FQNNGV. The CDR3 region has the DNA TGTGCCAGCACCATTGGGACGGACTATGGCTACACCTTC. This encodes CASTIGTDYGYTF.